This entry is about one T cell receptor (beta chain). Its antigen is still unknown. Tagging with unique molecular identifiers was a feature of the TCR beta cDNA libraries. TCRdb passed the PCR reads through MiXCR, listing each CDR3 protein once. This repertoire shows roughly 800,000 distinct CDR3 sequences, roughly 27% found once; its top ten account for 0.55% to 0.65%. This entry comes from a study of post-analysis software for immune sequencing data. Background on the study: The cohort encompassed relapsing-remitting, secondary progressive and progressive-relapsing multiple sclerosis disease courses. Points from the study as a whole: Compared with controls, patients showed significantly lower normalized Chao1 diversity. Samples from a shared batch, those prepared together, strongly co-clustered by F measure. Elevated frequency relative to controls characterized four or five TRBV segments in patients, TRBV5-6, TRBV5-1 and TRBV20-1 among them.

CDR3 size: 13 residues. V was pared by 8 bases and J by 5 bases, with 15 bases between. This rearrangement joins TRBV12-3 or TRBV12-4 to TRBJ1-2; possibly TRBD1 for D (5 bases). Sequencing was done on a sample of blood. The receptor was derived from a girl aged 5 to 17 with multiple sclerosis. CDR3: CASFPGGVYGYTF. CDR3 nucleotide sequence: TGTGCCAGCTTCCCCGGGGGGGTATATGGCTACACCTTC.